Below are 30 T cell receptor beta chains sequenced from a single sample in a study of cytomegalovirus exposure and HLA in healthy donors. PCR used 60 Vbeta primers and 13 Jbeta primers. Data came from immunoSEQ multiplex PCR; TCRdb stores just in-frame clones and leaves some out. The sample contains 100,000 to 150,000 clones, around 77% of which appear only once. Sequenced: PBMCs. The receptor set was obtained from an older woman in good health and CMV-seronegative.

The chain joins TRBV5-6 to TRBJ1-2; 9 nucleotides agree with TRBD1. The junction had 5 bases not matched to a gene; V was cut back by 4 bases and J by 4 bases. There are 14 residues in the CDR3. CDR1 and CDR2 (germline): SGHDT, YYEEEE. The CDR3 nucleotides are TGTGCCAGCAGCCCGACAGGGGGGTTCTATGGCTACACCTTC. It is translated as CASSPTGGFYGYTF. The full variable domain, its missing parts supplied by reference TRBV5-6 and TRBJ1-2, is DAGVTQSPTHLIKTRGQQVTLRCSPKSGHDTVSWYQQALGQGPQFIFQYYEEEERQRGNFPDRFSGHQFPNYSSELNVNALLLGDSALYLCASSPTGGFYGYTFGSGTRLTVV.

This rearrangement joins TRBV11-2 to TRBJ2-7; TRBD1 aligns across 8 bases. The V and J ends lost 5 bases and 3 bases, in that order; junction bases with no gene match: 6. Germline CDR1 SGHAT, CDR2 FQNNGV. The CDR3 sequence is 14 residues long. The DNA of the CDR3 is TGTGCCAGCAGCCAAGGACAGGGCTACTACGAGCAGTACTTC. Amino acids: CASSQGQGYYEQYF.

The chain couples TRBV5-1 to TRBJ2-7, with TRBD2 matching 8 bases. The CDR3 contains 18 residues. The V gene end was trimmed by 2 bases and the J gene end by 3 bases; junction bases not matched to a gene: 16. In germline, CDR1 is SGHRS, CDR2 YFSETQ. The CDR3 DNA reads TGCGCCAGCAGCTTCCCCGAAGTTCCGGGAGGGGGGTACTACGAGCAGTACTTC. Protein: CASSFPEVPGGGYYEQYF. Looking up the rest from reference TRBV5-1 and TRBJ2-7 gives the full variable domain: KAGVTQTPRYLIKTRGQQVTLSCSPISGHRSVSWYQQTPGQGLQFLFEYFSETQRNKGNFPGRFSGRQFSNSRSEMNVSTLELGDSALYLCASSFPEVPGGGYYEQYFGPGTRLTVT.

The chain uses TRBV18 and TRBJ2-1, with TRBD2 identical over 13 bases. This CDR3 is 19 amino acids long. V gave up 2 bases and J gave up 5 bases; unmatched junction bases: 12. Germline-derived CDR1 and CDR2 are KGHSH and LQKENI. The CDR3 DNA follows: TGTGCCAGCTCACCAACTAGCGGGAGGGCCGAAGGTAAAAACAATGAGCAGTTCTTC. This translates into CASSPTSGRAEGKNNEQFF. The variable domain in full, completed from reference TRBV18 and TRBJ2-1, reads NAGVMQNPRHLVRRRGQEARLRCSPMKGHSHVYWYRQLPEEGLKFMVYLQKENIIDESGMPKERFSAEFPKEGPSILRIQQVVRGDSAAYFCASSPTSGRAEGKNNEQFFGPGTRLTVL.

As for this clone: One junction end disagrees with the germline gene, perhaps due to a read error. The chain combines TRBV19 with TRBJ2-7; 14 bases fit TRBD2. CDR1 is LNHDA and CDR2 is SQIVND in the germline V gene (reference sequence). The CDR3 totals 14 residues. CDR3 in amino acids: CASTGTGTSGRFDF. CDR3 DNA sequence: TGTGCCAGTACCGGGACCGGGACTAGCGGGAGATTCGACTTC. Variable domain in full (rest from reference TRBV19 and TRBJ2-7): DGGITQSPKYLFRKEGQNVTLSCEQNLNHDAMYWYRQDPGQGLRLIYYSQIVNDFQKGDIAEGYSVSREKKESFPLTVTSAQKNPTAFYLCASTGTGTSGRFDFGPGTRLTVT.

The chain recombines TRBV28 with TRBJ1-4; TRBD1 matches at 9 bases. The CDR3 is 15 amino acids. Germline CDR1 MDHEN, CDR2 SYDVKM. The ends lost 4 bases at V and 8 bases at J; junction bases unmatched: 8. The DNA of the CDR3 is TGTGCCAGCAGTTCAGCCGGGACAGGGAACGAAAAACTGTTTTTT. Its protein is CASSSAGTGNEKLFF.

In its sample, this clone was seen once. The rearrangement links TRBV11-3 to TRBJ1-2, with D possibly TRBD1 on 5 matching bases. The CDR3 consists of 16 residues. The germline V gene has CDR1 SGHNT and CDR2 YENEEA. Deletions cut 1 base from V and 2 bases from J, with 14 bases between. CDR3 protein: CASSLGGEETNYGYTF. CDR3 coding DNA: TGTGCCAGCAGCTTAGGGGGCGAAGAGACAAACTATGGCTACACCTTC. The whole variable domain, remainder taken from reference TRBV11-3 and TRBJ1-2, is EAGVVQSPRYKIIEKKQPVAFWCNPISGHNTLYWYLQNLGQGPELLIRYENEEAVDDSQLPKDRFSAERLKGVDSTLKIQPAELGDSAVYLCASSLGGEETNYGYTFGSGTRLTVV.

V and J are TRBV18 and TRBJ1-1; 12 bases are a match to TRBD1. Trimming cost V 4 bases and J 5 bases; bases outside gene matches: 5. The CDR3 covers 15 residues. Germline lookup yields CDR1 KGHSH and CDR2 LQKENI. CDR3 in amino acids: CASSLGQGALTEAFF. The DNA for the CDR3 is TGTGCCAGCTCACTGGGACAGGGGGCGCTGACTGAAGCTTTCTTT.

The chain uses TRBV10-2 and TRBJ1-5, with TRBD1 matching 7 bases. This CDR3 is built from 18 residues. The germline V gene has CDR1 WSHSY and CDR2 SAAADI. J lost 9 bases, V lost 2 bases, and 19 bases had no gene match. For the CDR3, the DNA is TGCGCCAGCAGTGAGGGGTTTGGGTCAGGGGGTTCTTATCGGCCCCAGCATTTT. Residues: CASSEGFGSGGSYRPQHF.

V is TRBV28 and J is TRBJ1-1; 9 bases are a match to TRBD1. The CDR3 runs 15 residues. Trimming took 5 bases from V and 1 from J; bases not matched to a gene: 5. Looked up from germline, CDR1 is MDHEN and CDR2 is SYDVKM. This chain's CDR3 is CASSLMTGGNTEAFF. DNA for the CDR3: TGTGCCAGCAGTCTGATGACAGGGGGGAACACTGAAGCTTTCTTT.

The gene calls are TRBV7-8 and TRBJ2-5; D ambiguous. Germline V CDR1 and CDR2: SGHVS, FQNEAQ. V lost 4 bases to trimming and J lost 1 base, with 7 bases between them. The CDR3 covers 13 residues. The CDR3 nucleotides read TGTGCCAGCAGCTCCTACAGCCAAGAGACCCAGTACTTC. Translation gives CASSSYSQETQYF.

The V call is TRBV7-9, the J call TRBJ2-2; tentative D call: TRBD1 (6 bases). CDR1 and CDR2 from the germline V gene are SEHNR and FQNEAQ (reference sequence). CDR3 length: 17 residues. The germline V and J ends were trimmed by 4 bases and 4 bases, with 19 bases remaining between them. CDR3 sequence: CASSSPPGQSFTGELFF. The CDR3 DNA sequence: TGTGCCAGCAGCTCGCCCCCAGGACAGTCTTTCACCGGGGAGCTGTTTTTT.

The chain uses TRBV9 and TRBJ2-7; TRBD1 matches at 12 bases. Per germline, CDR1 SGDLS and CDR2 YYNGEE. The CDR3 runs to 15 residues. J was trimmed by 5 bases and V by 0 bases; bases with no gene match: 3. In DNA, the CDR3 is TGTGCCAGCAGCGTAGAGGGGACAGGGGGCAACGAGCAGTACTTC. As protein: CASSVEGTGGNEQYF.

This sequence joins TRBV5-6 and TRBJ2-5, with D perhaps TRBD1 (6 bases). CDR3 length: 14 amino acids. The germline gives CDR1 SGHDT, CDR2 YYEEEE. The germline V and J ends were trimmed by 5 bases and 5 bases, with 16 bases remaining between them. CDR3 sequence reads: CASSRQDRRETQYF. DNA for the CDR3: TGTGCCAGCAGTCGACAGGACCGGCGGGAGACCCAGTACTTC.

V and J are TRBV19 and TRBJ2-7; maybe TRBD2 (6 bases). The V gene lost 4 bases and the J gene lost 6 bases, with 13 bases spanning the gap. Looked up from germline, CDR1 is LNHDA and CDR2 is SQIVND (reference sequence). This CDR3 region has 13 residues. The CDR3 sequence: CASSTGLGGEQYF. The CDR3 DNA reads as TGTGCCAGTAGTACAGGACTCGGGGGCGAGCAGTACTTC.

V and J are TRBV27 and TRBJ2-1; 8 positions agree with TRBD2. Germline V CDR1 and CDR2: MNHEY, SMNVEV (reference sequence). The CDR3 is 16 residues long. V gave up 5 bases and J gave up 4 bases; unmatched junction bases: 10. DNA for the CDR3: TGTGCCAGCAGTCCCCGGGGGGGGCCGGGATACAATGAGCAGTTCTTC. It yields the protein CASSPRGGPGYNEQFF.

V and J are TRBV7-3 and TRBJ2-1; 8 bases are shared with TRBD2. V shed 5 bases, J shed 7 bases, and the junction held 10 bases outside the gene matches. Looked up from germline, CDR1 is SGHTA and CDR2 is FQGTGA. This CDR3 comprises 15 residues. CDR3 loop: CASSIGGGSPNEQFF. The DNA of the CDR3 is TGTGCCAGCAGCATTGGCGGGGGGTCACCAAATGAGCAGTTCTTC. The complete variable domain, with remaining parts taken from reference TRBV7-3 and TRBJ2-1, reads GAGVSQTPSNKVTEKGKYVELRCDPISGHTALYWYRQSLGQGPEFLIYFQGTGAADDSGLPNDRFFAVRPEGSVSTLKIQRTERGDSAVYLCASSIGGGSPNEQFFGPGTRLTVL.

This clone was seen once. J is TRBJ2-3 and V is TRBV11-2; D is undetermined. In germline, CDR1 is SGHAT, CDR2 FQNNGV. V gave up 2 bases and J gave up 1 base, with 7 bases separating them. This CDR3 has 14 amino acids. CDR3 sequence: CASSLLQGTDTQYF. The CDR3 nucleotides are TGTGCCAGCAGCTTATTGCAGGGCACAGATACGCAGTATTTT.

Details on this clone: Other DNA sequences of this sample code for an identical CDR3. J is TRBJ2-7 and V is TRBV18, with TRBD2 as a possible D gene (5 bases). Germline lookup yields CDR1 KGHSH and CDR2 LQKENI. This CDR3 is 12 amino acids long. The V and J ends lost 3 bases and 2 bases respectively, with 5 bases between them. DNA for the CDR3: TGTGCCAGCTCACCCGGGACCTACGAGCAGTACTTC. Translation: CASSPGTYEQYF.

This clone turned up a few times. This chain connects TRBV15 to TRBJ2-1; 8 bases fit TRBD2. This CDR3 is built from 17 residues. Germline CDR1 reads LNHNV; CDR2 reads YYDKDF (reference sequence). V lost 0 bases, J lost 7 bases, and 11 bases stayed unmatched. In DNA form, the CDR3 reads TGTGCCACCAGCAGAGATAGGTTGGGACTAGGGGCGAATGAGCAGTTCTTC. Translation: CATSRDRLGLGANEQFF.

The chain combines TRBV27 with TRBJ1-5, with 9 bases matching TRBD1. The V gene end was trimmed by 5 bases and the J gene end by 1 base; junction bases not matched to a gene: 18. Germline V gives CDR1 MNHEY, CDR2 SMNVEV (reference sequence). This CDR3 has 20 amino acids. The CDR3, as DNA: TGTGCCAGCAGTCCCTACATTAGTTCCGGGACAGGGATGAGCAATCAGCCCCAGCATTTT. It encodes CASSPYISSGTGMSNQPQHF.

About this clone itself: The junction departs from the called germline gene at one end, perhaps through a read error. The chain joins TRBV6-1 to TRBJ1-2; D not resolved. CDR1 MNHNS and CDR2 SASEGT come from the germline V gene. The CDR3 extends over 13 amino acids. The CDR3 here is CAGSEEPGYGYTF. In DNA, the CDR3 is TGTGCCGGCAGTGAAGAGCCTGGCTATGGCTACACCTTC.

The CDR3 nucleotides read TGCGCCAGCACCAGGACTAGCGGGGGGGACGAGCAGTACTTC. Amino acids: CASTRTSGGDEQYF. The chain combines TRBV5-1 with TRBJ2-7; 15 nucleotides align to TRBD2. The CDR3 is made up of 14 amino acids. V lost 6 bases, J lost 5 bases, and 3 bases stayed unmatched. In germline, CDR1 is SGHRS, CDR2 YFSETQ.

This sequence joins TRBV19 and TRBJ2-2; 8 nucleotides align to TRBD1. Trimming cost V 4 bases and J 0 bases; bases outside gene matches: 4. CDR3 length: 16 amino acids. Germline loops: CDR1 LNHDA, CDR2 SQIVND (reference sequence). The DNA for the CDR3 is TGTGCCAGTAGTAATACAGGGGGTTCGAACACCGGGGAGCTGTTTTTT. Translating gives CASSNTGGSNTGELFF.

The rearrangement uses TRBV7-9 and TRBJ2-2; maybe TRBD2 (7 bases). CDR1 is SEHNR and CDR2 is FQNEAQ in the germline V gene (reference sequence). CDR3 length: 16 amino acids. The V gene lost 8 bases and the J gene lost 5 bases, with 21 bases spanning the gap. The CDR3 nucleotides read TGTGCCAGCCTCGGTCTCGGGGGGCTGTCGACCGGGGAGCTGTTTTTT. This gives the protein CASLGLGGLSTGELFF.

The chain is built from TRBV18 and TRBJ2-1; TRBD2 matches 9 bases. The CDR3 runs to 15 residues. The V gene end was trimmed by 6 bases and the J gene end by 8 bases; junction bases not matched to a gene: 11. Germline CDR1 is KGHSH and CDR2 is LQKENI. CDR3 loop: CASSFSSGGHDEQFF. The CDR3 DNA reads TGTGCCAGCTCCTTCTCGAGCGGGGGGCACGATGAGCAGTTCTTC.

This chain joins TRBV7-2 and TRBJ2-1, with TRBD1 matching over 7 bases. Looked up from germline, CDR1 is SGHTA and CDR2 is FQGNSA. V gave up 5 bases and J gave up 7 bases; unmatched junction bases: 11. The CDR3 contains 15 residues. CDR3 protein: CASSPQDRFGNEQFF. The CDR3 nucleotides are TGTGCCAGCAGCCCCCAGGACAGGTTCGGAAATGAGCAGTTCTTC.

The chain recombines TRBV11-2 with TRBJ1-5; tentative D call: TRBD1 (6 bases). V was trimmed by 2 bases and J by 2 bases, leaving 10 bases between them. Germline-derived CDR1 and CDR2 are SGHAT and FQNNGV. The CDR3 covers 15 residues. The CDR3 coding sequence is TGTGCCAGCAGCTTAATGGCAGGGGGCAATCAGCCCCAGCATTTT. Translation gives CASSLMAGGNQPQHF. Filled out from reference TRBV11-2 and TRBJ1-5, the complete variable domain reads EAGVAQSPRYKIIEKRQSVAFWCNPISGHATLYWYQQILGQGPKLLIQFQNNGVVDDSQLPKDRFSAERLKGVDSTLKIQPAKLEDSAVYLCASSLMAGGNQPQHFGDGTRLSIL.

The J gene is TRBJ2-5, the V gene TRBV20-1; TRBD1 agrees at 7 bases. Matching the DNA end better, TRBJ2-7 makes the J call doubtful. Germline CDR1 DFQATT, CDR2 SNEGSKA (reference sequence). The CDR3 consists of 11 residues. The CDR3 region is CSAMNRGEQYF. The CDR3 DNA reads as TGCAGTGCCATGAACAGGGGCGAGCAGTACTTC.

The chain couples TRBV11-2 to TRBJ2-3; TRBD2 matches at 7 bases. The CDR3 sequence is 13 residues long. The germline CDR1 and CDR2 sequences are SGHAT and FQNNGV. Losses at the gene ends were 4 bases for V and 4 bases for J; bases not matched to a gene: 2. The CDR3 DNA is TGTGCCAGCAGCTGGGGAGGGGCAGATACGCAGTATTTT. Amino acids: CASSWGGADTQYF.